One sample yielded the 31 T cell receptor beta chains listed below, sequenced in a study of blood T cell repertoires in COVID-19 (dated by TCRdb to 2019 to 2021). The library was built by means of the immunoSEQ multiplex PCR assay. TCRdb mirrors the immuneACCESS table, restricted to in-frame sequences. Some clones are absent from its copies; in checked studies, under half trace to an unresolved V gene, and the reason for the others is unknown. For this sample the table gives over 350,000 clones, of which around nine tenths were detected only once. 10% of the sample rests with the top ten. The sample taken for sequencing was PBMCs or T cells enriched from blood (not recorded which). These receptors were collected from a woman aged 45-65 years who had recovered from COVID-19.

V is TRBV5-1 and J is TRBJ2-5, with a possible D match to TRBD2 (6 bases). Looked up from germline, CDR1 is SGHRS and CDR2 is YFSETQ. This CDR3 region has 15 residues. V was shortened by 3 bases and J by 5 bases, with 17 bases between the two germline ends. The CDR3 is CASSSGTAPGETQYF. The DNA for the CDR3 is TGCGCCAGCAGCTCCGGGACTGCGCCCGGGGAGACCCAGTACTTC.

The rearrangement links TRBV7-2 to TRBJ2-1, with 8 bases fitting TRBD2. Germline V gene lookup returns CDR1 SGHTA and CDR2 FQGNSA. The CDR3 runs to 18 residues. V was pared by 0 bases and J by 3 bases, with 10 bases of the junction left unmatched. This chain's CDR3 is CASSLASGGATNYNEQFF. CDR3 bases: TGTGCCAGCAGCTTAGCCAGCGGGGGAGCAACTAACTACAATGAGCAGTTCTTC.

J is TRBJ2-1 and V is TRBV30, with TRBD2 as a possible D gene (6 bases). CDR3 length: 16 residues. Trimming took off 1 base at V and 2 bases at J, with 15 bases between the two ends. Germline loops: CDR1 GTSNPN, CDR2 SVGIG (reference sequence). CDR3 sequence reads: CAWSGGAANTYNEQFF. The CDR3 region has the DNA TGTGCCTGGAGTGGCGGGGCCGCCAATACCTACAATGAGCAGTTCTTC.

The chain is built from TRBV24-1 and TRBJ2-1; a possible D gene is TRBD1 (6 bases). This CDR3 has 17 residues. Germline assignment: CDR1 KGHDR and CDR2 SFDVKD. V lost 5 bases and J 0 bases, leaving 16 bases between the germline ends. CDR3 sequence reads: CATSASTGQSSYNEQFF. CDR3 nucleotide sequence: TGTGCCACCAGTGCTTCGACAGGCCAGAGCTCCTACAATGAGCAGTTCTTC.

V and J are TRBV6-2 or TRBV6-3 and TRBJ1-1, with TRBD1 matching over 8 bases. This CDR3 has 15 residues. V shed 6 bases, J shed 6 bases, and the junction held 12 bases outside the gene matches. Germline lookup yields CDR1 MNHEY and CDR2 SVGEGT. The CDR3 here is CASSNPATGVAEAFF. The CDR3 region has the DNA TGTGCCAGCAGCAATCCCGCGACAGGGGTCGCTGAAGCTTTCTTT.

As for this clone: The same CDR3 can be traced to other DNA sequences in this sample. The chain combines TRBV19 with TRBJ1-1; 7 nucleotides line up with TRBD1. The CDR3 consists of 13 residues. Unmatched junction bases numbered 1, after V lost 3 bases and J lost 3 bases. The germline CDR1 and CDR2 sequences are LNHDA and SQIVND (reference sequence). The CDR3 coding sequence is TGTGCCAGTAGTATCAGGGGGGACACTGAAGCTTTCTTT. Protein sequence: CASSIRGDTEAFF.

The V and J genes are TRBV2 and TRBJ2-2, with D unclear. This CDR3 is built from 14 residues. Germline V gene lookup returns CDR1 SNHLY and CDR2 FYNNEI. Trimming took 2 bases from V and 2 from J, leaving 6 bases between them. The CDR3 sequence: CASSESPNTGELFF. CDR3 nucleotides: TGTGCCAGCAGTGAAAGCCCCAACACCGGGGAGCTGTTTTTT.

The genes are TRBV6-6 and TRBJ2-3; 13 bases are shared with TRBD2. V shed 5 bases, J shed 4 bases, and the junction held 9 bases outside the gene matches. The CDR3 loop spans 17 amino acids. Germline CDR1 is MNHNY and CDR2 is SVGAGI (reference sequence). The CDR3 nucleotides read TGTGCCAGCAGTCAAACTAGCGGGGGGGTCCAAGCAGATACGCAGTATTTT. Amino acid sequence: CASSQTSGGVQADTQYF.

The chain has TRBV7-8 and TRBJ2-5; D might be TRBD2 (6 bases). CDR3 size: 16 residues. Germline V gene data show CDR1 as SGHVS and CDR2 as FQNEAQ. Trimming stripped 2 bases from V and 0 bases from J, with 13 bases between. Here the CDR3 DNA reads TGTGCCAGCAGCTTACCCGGGACTCCGTACCAAGAGACCCAGTACTTC. Protein sequence: CASSLPGTPYQETQYF.

For this clone: The same CDR3 arises from other DNA sequences in this sample as well. J is TRBJ1-6 and V is TRBV9; D is undetermined. The CDR3 sequence is 15 residues long. Looked up from germline, CDR1 is SGDLS and CDR2 is YYNGEE. V lost 0 bases to trimming and J lost 0 bases, with 4 bases between them. The chain's CDR3 is CASSVGSSYNSPLHF. The CDR3 DNA follows: TGTGCCAGCAGCGTAGGCAGCTCCTATAATTCACCCCTCCACTTT.

This chain links TRBV28 with TRBJ1-1; possibly TRBD1 for D (5 bases). The V end lost 6 bases, the J end lost 6 bases, and 8 bases lay between the germline ends. CDR3 size: 11 residues. Germline CDR1 and CDR2: MDHEN and SYDVKM. DNA for the CDR3: TGTGCCAGCAGCGGGGGTCCTGAAGCTTTCTTT. As protein: CASSGGPEAFF.

The genes are TRBV6-2 or TRBV6-3 and TRBJ2-7; D is perhaps TRBD1 (6 bases). Germline V gives CDR1 MNHEY, CDR2 SVGEGT. V lost 4 bases and J lost 6, with 16 bases in between. The CDR3 covers 14 residues. The CDR3: CASSSRTAEREQYF. CDR3 DNA sequence: TGTGCCAGCAGTTCACGGACAGCGGAACGCGAGCAGTACTTC.

Here the CDR3 reads CASSLIRTGNYGYTF. The CDR3 DNA is TGCGCCAGCAGCTTGATTAGGACGGGAAACTATGGCTACACCTTC. The chain has TRBV5-1 and TRBJ1-2, with no clear D. CDR1 is SGHRS and CDR2 is YFSETQ in the germline V gene. Trimming shortened V by 1 base and J by 2 bases, and 12 bases separated the two germline ends. This CDR3 spans 15 amino acids.

This chain links TRBV11-2 with TRBJ1-4; tentatively, D is TRBD1 (6 bases). The CDR3 is made up of 16 amino acids. V shed 0 bases and J shed 4 bases, with 12 bases lying between them. CDR1 is SGHAT, CDR2 FQNNGV, per germline. Here the CDR3 reads CASSLESGVVNEKLFF. In nucleotides, the CDR3 is TGTGCCAGCAGCTTAGAGTCAGGGGTGGTTAATGAAAAACTGTTTTTT.

The chain joins TRBV9 to TRBJ1-3; 9 nucleotides align to TRBD1. The CDR3 is 15 amino acids. V was clipped by 0 bases and J by 2 bases; unmatched bases: 0. Germline CDR1 is SGDLS and CDR2 is YYNGEE. Written as DNA, the CDR3 is TGTGCCAGCAGCGTAGACAGGGGGCCTGGAAACACCATATATTTT. Amino acids: CASSVDRGPGNTIYF.

This clone was seen a single time. This chain uses TRBV29-1 with TRBJ2-7, with 12 bases matching TRBD1. Germline V lookup: CDR1 SQVTM, CDR2 ANQGSEA. V lost 4 bases to trimming and J lost 2 bases; unmatched junction nucleotides: 3. CDR3 length: 14 residues. Here the CDR3 reads CSVGGQGAAYEQYF. Here the CDR3 DNA reads TGCAGCGTTGGGGGACAGGGGGCGGCCTACGAGCAGTACTTC.

On this clone: Additional DNA sequences in this sample encode the identical CDR3. This chain connects TRBV30 to TRBJ1-1; D is perhaps TRBD1 (5 bases). The CDR3 totals 13 residues. CDR1 is GTSNPN, CDR2 SVGIG, per germline (reference sequence). Between the trimmed V and J ends, which lost 0 bases and 5 bases, there was a span of 10 bases. The CDR3, as DNA: TGTGCCTGGAGTGTCCAGGGCCGAACTGAAGCTTTCTTT. This sequence encodes CAWSVQGRTEAFF.

The genes are TRBV10-3 and TRBJ2-7; D is uncertain. This CDR3 comprises 11 residues. CDR1 and CDR2 (germline): ENHRY, SYGVKD. The ends were cut back, 10 bases at V and 7 bases at J, with 14 bases in the middle. CDR3 sequence: CATSDTLEQYF. DNA for the CDR3: TGTGCCACCAGCGACACGTTAGAGCAGTACTTC.

In nucleotides, the CDR3 is TGTGCCAGCAGCTCTACCCAGGGGGCGGACTATGGCTACACCTTC. Translating it yields CASSSTQGADYGYTF. The rearrangement links TRBV7-2 to TRBJ1-2; 8 bases line up with TRBD1. CDR3 size: 15 residues. V was pared by 4 bases and J by 3 bases, with 7 bases of the junction left unmatched. The germline V gene encodes CDR1 SGHTA and CDR2 FQGNSA.

The chain uses TRBV7-2 and TRBJ2-1, with TRBD2 identical over 9 bases. V was clipped by 5 bases and J by 10 bases; unmatched bases: 9. CDR1 and CDR2 from the germline V gene are SGHTA and FQGNSA. The CDR3 consists of 14 residues. The CDR3 region is CASSTRAGLAEQFF. DNA for the CDR3: TGTGCCAGCAGCACTAGGGCGGGACTAGCAGAGCAGTTCTTC.

The chain recombines TRBV5-1 with TRBJ2-2; the D gene is possibly TRBD2 (5 bases). The V gene's germline CDR1 is SGHRS and CDR2 YFSETQ. V lost 4 bases to trimming and J lost 1 base, with 14 bases between them. The CDR3 has 16 residues. The CDR3 nucleotides read TGCGCCAGCAGCCAGTCATTTGGAGGGAACACCGGGGAGCTGTTTTTT. This sequence encodes CASSQSFGGNTGELFF.

This chain links TRBV29-1 with TRBJ1-1; D perhaps matches TRBD1 (5 bases). Trimming removed 6 bases at V and 4 bases at J, with 18 bases between. CDR3 length equals 14 residues. Germline CDR1 and CDR2: SQVTM and ANQGSEA. CDR3 sequence reads: CSVGGTARGTEAFF. The CDR3 region has the DNA TGCAGCGTGGGGGGGACGGCCCGGGGCACTGAAGCTTTCTTT. Combining the CDR3 with reference TRBV29-1 and TRBJ1-1 gives the whole variable domain SAVISQKPSRDICQRGTSLTIQCQVDSQVTMMFWYRQQPGQSLTLIATANQGSEATYESGFVIDKFPISRPNLTFSTLTVSNMSPEDSSIYLCSVGGTARGTEAFFGQGTRLTVV.

The V gene is TRBV2, the J gene TRBJ1-4; 9 bases fit TRBD1. The V gene end was trimmed by 7 bases and the J gene end by 8 bases; junction bases not matched to a gene: 11. The CDR3 runs to 15 residues. Germline loops: CDR1 SNHLY, CDR2 FYNNEI. The CDR3 protein is CASTPPGQGREKLFF. CDR3 coding DNA: TGTGCCAGCACCCCCCCGGGACAGGGACGAGAAAAACTGTTTTTT.

V usage is TRBV5-4 and J usage is TRBJ2-6; 8 bases fit TRBD1. CDR3 size: 16 residues. The V and J ends lost 0 bases and 1 base, in that order; junction bases with no gene match: 0. Germline-derived CDR1 and CDR2 are SGHNT and YYREEE (reference sequence). The chain's CDR3 is CASSLGDRSGANVLTF. The DNA of the CDR3 is TGTGCCAGCAGCTTGGGGGACAGGTCTGGGGCCAACGTCCTGACTTTC.

CDR3 loop: CASSLDREIHLYGYTF. CDR3 DNA sequence: TGTGCCAGTAGTTTGGACAGGGAAATCCACCTCTATGGCTACACCTTC. The chain has TRBV19 and TRBJ1-2; TRBD1 agrees at 8 bases. The CDR3 totals 16 residues. The J segment lost 4 bases and the V segment lost 5 bases, leaving 12 bases of the junction unmatched. Per germline, CDR1 LNHDA and CDR2 SQIVND (reference sequence).

This clone was observed a handful of times. The chain couples TRBV30 to TRBJ1-6; D perhaps matches TRBD1 (6 bases). The CDR3 has 15 residues. In germline, CDR1 is GTSNPN, CDR2 SVGIG (reference sequence). V shed 7 bases and J shed 2 bases, with 15 bases lying between them. CDR3 in amino acids: CASGHLITYNSPLHF. CDR3 nucleotides: TGTGCCTCGGGACACCTAATTACCTATAATTCACCCCTCCACTTT.

The chain recombines TRBV7-6 with TRBJ1-3; TRBD1 might be the D (5 bases). Germline-derived CDR1 and CDR2 are SGHVS and FNYEAQ. Trimming left V 3 bases short and J 4 bases short, with 13 bases between. There are 15 residues in the CDR3. The CDR3 DNA follows: TGTGCCAGCAGCTTGTCAGGGCTACAAGGAAACACCATATATTTT. Protein: CASSLSGLQGNTIYF.

V is TRBV10-3 and J is TRBJ1-1; TRBD1 agrees at 10 bases. CDR3 size: 14 residues. V lost 6 bases, J lost 4 bases, and 5 bases stayed unmatched. Germline CDR1 reads ENHRY; CDR2 reads SYGVKD. CDR3 sequence (DNA): TGTGCCATCAGCGCCGGGACAGGGGCCACTGAAGCTTTCTTT. This gives the protein CAISAGTGATEAFF.

The chain carries TRBV27 and TRBJ2-6; 7 bases map to TRBD1. Germline V gene lookup returns CDR1 MNHEY and CDR2 SMNVEV (reference sequence). This CDR3 has 18 amino acids. V lost 5 bases, J lost 3 bases, and 13 bases stayed unmatched. In DNA, the CDR3 is TGTGCCAGCAGTCAACGGGACAGAGCGGCTATTGGGGCCAACGTCCTGACTTTC. It specifies CASSQRDRAAIGANVLTF.

The chain carries TRBV2 and TRBJ2-3; 7 nucleotides match TRBD2. With 8 bases clipped from V and 3 bases from J, the junction kept 14 bases outside the gene matches. This CDR3 region has 16 residues. In germline, CDR1 is SNHLY, CDR2 FYNNEI. CDR3 sequence: CASSPLGGASTDTQYF. CDR3 nucleotides: TGTGCCAGCTCCCCCCTGGGAGGGGCGTCTACAGATACGCAGTATTTT.

The genes are TRBV28 and TRBJ1-1; weak D call: TRBD1 (5 bases). In germline, CDR1 is MDHEN, CDR2 SYDVKM. V was clipped by 3 bases and J by 2 bases, with 19 bases between them. This CDR3 region has 17 residues. This CDR3 reads CASSLEPPTAYNTEAFF. CDR3 bases: TGTGCCAGCAGTTTGGAACCCCCGACAGCATATAACACTGAAGCTTTCTTT.